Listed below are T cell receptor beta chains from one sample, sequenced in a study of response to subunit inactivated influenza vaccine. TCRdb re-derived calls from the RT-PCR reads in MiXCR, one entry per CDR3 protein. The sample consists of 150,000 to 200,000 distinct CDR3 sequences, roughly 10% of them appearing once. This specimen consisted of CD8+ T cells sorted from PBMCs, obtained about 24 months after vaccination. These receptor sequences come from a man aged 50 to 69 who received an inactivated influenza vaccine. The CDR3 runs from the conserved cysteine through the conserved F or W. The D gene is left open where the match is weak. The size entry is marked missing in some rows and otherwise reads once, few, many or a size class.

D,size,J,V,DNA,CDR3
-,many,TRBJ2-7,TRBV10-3,TGTGCCATCAGTGAGTCAAGATTGGACTCCTACGAGCAGTACTTC,CAISESRLDSYEQYF
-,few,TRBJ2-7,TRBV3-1,TGTGCCAGCAGCCAAGATCGCTTACTCGCTCAAAACTCCTACGAGCAGTACTTC,CASSQDRLLAQNSYEQYF
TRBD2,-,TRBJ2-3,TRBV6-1,TGTGCCAGCAGTATCGGGACTAGCGGCGATACGCAGTATTTT,CASSIGTSGDTQYF
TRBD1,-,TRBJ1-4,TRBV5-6,TGTGCCAGCAGCTTAGGGACAGGGAACGAAAAACTGTTTTTT,CASSLGTGNEKLFF
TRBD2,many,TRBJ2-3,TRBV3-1,TGTGCCAGCAGCCAAGAAGCTAGCGGAACCGGAGATACGCAGTATTTT,CASSQEASGTGDTQYF
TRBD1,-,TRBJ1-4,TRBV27,TGTGCCAGCAGTTTGGGACAGGGATTGAATGAAAAACTGTTTTTT,CASSLGQGLNEKLFF
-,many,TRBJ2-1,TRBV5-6,TGTGCCAGCAGCTTGTACAGCTACAATGAGCAGTTCTTC,CASSLYSYNEQFF
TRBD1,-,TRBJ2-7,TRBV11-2,TGTGCCAGCAGCTTAGCAAGGGGGCTGTACGAGCAGTACTTC,CASSLARGLYEQYF
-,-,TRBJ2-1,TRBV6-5,TGTGCCAGCAGTTACTTCGGGCAGCATGAGCAGTTCTTC,CASSYFGQHEQFF
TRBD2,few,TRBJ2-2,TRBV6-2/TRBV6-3,TGTGCCAGCACACGACCCCCGGGACTAGCCTCCGGGGAGCTGTTTTTT,CASTRPPGLASGELFF
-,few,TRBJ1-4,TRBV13,TGTGCCAGCAGAAAACGGGACGTCAATGAAAAACTGTTTTTT,CASRKRDVNEKLFF
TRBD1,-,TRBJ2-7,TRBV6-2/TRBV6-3,TGTGCCAGCAGTCAACAGGGGTACTACGAGCAGTACTTC,CASSQQGYYEQYF
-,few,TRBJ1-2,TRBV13,TGTGCCAGCAGCTTAGGCCTAATGGGCAACACAGACTTC,CASSLGLMGNTDF
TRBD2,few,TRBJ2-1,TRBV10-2,TGCGCCAGCAGCCCTACGGGAGGGCCAAACAATGAGCAGTTCTTC,CASSPTGGPNNEQFF
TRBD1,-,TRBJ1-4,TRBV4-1,TGCGCCAGCAGCCAAGATATGGGACAGGGGGCTGAAAAACTGTTTTTT,CASSQDMGQGAEKLFF
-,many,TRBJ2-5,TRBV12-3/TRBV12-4,TGTGCCAGCAGCCCTCGACGGCAAGAGACCCAGTACTTC,CASSPRRQETQYF
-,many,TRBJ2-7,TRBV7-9,TGTGCCAGCAGCTCTATCCCTATCGAGCAGTACTTC,CASSSIPIEQYF
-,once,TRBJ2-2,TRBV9,TGTGCCAGCAGCGTGGCTAGCTCCCCTGTCGGGGAGCTGTTTTTT,CASSVASSPVGELFF
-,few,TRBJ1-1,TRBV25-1,TGTGCCAGCAGTCCGGACGGGACTGAAGCTTTCTTT,CASSPDGTEAFF
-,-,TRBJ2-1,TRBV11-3,TGTGCCAGCAGCGGGAGAAATGAGCAGTTCTTC,CASSGRNEQFF
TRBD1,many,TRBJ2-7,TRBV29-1,TGCAGCGTGAGGACAGGGTTTTACGAGCAGTACTTC,CSVRTGFYEQYF
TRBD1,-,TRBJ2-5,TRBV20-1,TGCAGTGCTAGGGAGAACAGGGGATGGCAAGAGACCCAGTACTTC,CSARENRGWQETQYF
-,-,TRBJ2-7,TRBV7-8,TGTGCCAGCAGCTTAGTAGTTCGAGGACCCCACGAGCAGTACTTC,CASSLVVRGPHEQYF
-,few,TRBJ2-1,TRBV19,TGTGCCAGTAGTATAGAGCCAGGGGTTTACAATGAGCAGTTCTTC,CASSIEPGVYNEQFF
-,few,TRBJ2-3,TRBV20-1,TGCAGTGCAAGGGACCCAAGCACAGATACGCAGTATTTT,CSARDPSTDTQYF
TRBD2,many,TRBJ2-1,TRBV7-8,TGTGCCAGCAGCTTAGCAGGCGGGAGTTTTACGTACAATGAGCAGTTCTTC,CASSLAGGSFTYNEQFF
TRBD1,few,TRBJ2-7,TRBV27,TGTGCCAGCAGTTCAGAAGCCGGGACAGGGTCTCAACCCTTGTACGAGCAGTACTTC,CASSSEAGTGSQPLYEQYF
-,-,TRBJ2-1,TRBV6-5,TGTGCCAGCAGAAGGGGTGGTGAGCAGTTCTTC,CASRRGGEQFF
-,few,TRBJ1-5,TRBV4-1,TGCGCCAGCAGTTCTCGGGGTTATCAGCCCCAGCATTTT,CASSSRGYQPQHF
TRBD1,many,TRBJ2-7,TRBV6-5,TGTGCCAGCAGTTACTCCCAGGGGGCCTCATCCTACGAGCAGTACTTC,CASSYSQGASSYEQYF
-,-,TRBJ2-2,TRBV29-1,TGCAGCGTTGAAGAATTAGGGGTGAACACCGGGGAGCTGTTTTTT,CSVEELGVNTGELFF